The T cell receptor beta chain under discussion was sequenced for a study of blood T cell repertoires in COVID-19 (dated by TCRdb to the early 2020s). Some background on the complete study: Collaborator samples came from the United States, Italy and Spain and covered acute and convalescent phases of COVID-19. The material from the prospective study consisted of cDNA or gDNA derived from T cells, B-cell-depleted T cells, or PBMCs. Samples came from the ongoing ImmuneRACE study (first 160 participants) plus 1,254 subjects from 6 global collaborators. Where HLA class I and class II types were available, the types were taken from metadata supplied by the sample provider, not from assay-based typing. A de-identified subject ID, COVID-19 status, age in years and sex were almost always included in the sample metadata. The repertoires were released in a freely available public database meant as a resource for research on the immune response to SARS-CoV-2. Deeply sampled blood TCRbeta repertoires from subjects exposed to, actively infected with, or recovered from COVID-19 were included in the dataset. Paper-wide results and their limitations: The amount of clinical and demographic metadata varied by source and participant and was provided uncurated.

The immunoSEQ Assay, a bias-controlled multiplex PCR, was used to amplify TCRbeta CDR3 regions from genomic DNA. Processing in the source paper ran as follows. Within the assay, amplification of reference gene primers was used to estimate how many nucleated cells each sample contained. Sequence reads were collapsed and filtered to measure the absolute abundance of every unique TCRbeta CDR3 rearrangement. Productive Simpson clonality was computed per sample as the square root of Simpson's diversity index over productive rearrangements. Held by TCRdb, this immuneACCESS table contains in-frame sequences only and omits some clones. Under half of the omission traces to an unresolved V gene where checked; the cause of the rest is unknown. V and J calls and clone size are copied from that table; D and trimming were computed from the DNA. This sample comprises roughly 380,000 clones, 70% to 90% of them detected only once. Roughly 1.4% of the sample lies in the top ten.

Taken from cysteine to phenylalanine, the CDR3 has 13 residues. The retained sequence is limited to the CDR3, 39 bases, with the frame set at the first base. V is pared back by 4 bases and J by 3 bases, with 10 bases lying between the germline termini. The germline V gene specifies MGHRA as CDR1 and YSYEKL as CDR2. As concerns this clone: It has no known antigen specificity. No quality values exist for individual bases; no much larger clone is one base distant.

Enrolling through a virtual design, the prospective study's participants ranged in age from roughly 18 to 89 years and lived across more than 20 United States geographic areas. Cohort assignment in the prospective study relied on participant-reported clinical history from a screening survey and a study questionnaire. ImmuneRACE Cohort 3 recovered participants were defined by two consecutive negative NP/OP PCR tests, healthcare professional clearance, or symptom resolution. Each participant in the prospective study had whole blood, serum and a nasopharyngeal or oropharyngeal swab collected by mobile phlebotomists. Prospective study participants could optionally give additional blood draws and questionnaires over an approximately 2-month period. Blood samples from the prospective study were shipped frozen or at room temperature prior to DNA extraction.

The sample consisted of PBMCs or T cells enriched from blood (not recorded which). Recombination connected TRBV4-1 to TRBJ2-7; the D gene is possibly TRBD1, with 6 bases matching. This sequence was found in a young man who had recovered from COVID-19. The CDR3 corresponds to CASSPQGRYEQYF. At the DNA level, the sequence is TGCGCCAGCAGCCCACAGGGCCGCTACGAGCAGTACTTC.